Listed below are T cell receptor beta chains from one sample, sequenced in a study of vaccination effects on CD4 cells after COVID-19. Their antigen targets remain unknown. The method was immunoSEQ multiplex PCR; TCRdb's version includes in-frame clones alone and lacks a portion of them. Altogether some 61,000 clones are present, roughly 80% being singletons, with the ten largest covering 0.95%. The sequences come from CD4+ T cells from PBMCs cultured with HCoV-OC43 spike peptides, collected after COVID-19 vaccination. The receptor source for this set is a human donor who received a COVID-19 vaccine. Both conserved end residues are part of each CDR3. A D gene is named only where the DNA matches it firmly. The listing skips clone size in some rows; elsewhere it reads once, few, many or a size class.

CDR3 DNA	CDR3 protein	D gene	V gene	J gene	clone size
TGCGCCAGCAGCAGGGCTCGCGGGGACAGGGGTAACTCTGGGGCCAACGTCCTGACTTTC	CASSRARGDRGNSGANVLTF	TRBD1	TRBV4-1	TRBJ2-6	.
TGTGCCAGCAGTCGATCCGGGACAGTGAACACAGATACGCAGTATTTT	CASSRSGTVNTDTQYF	TRBD1	TRBV6-4	TRBJ2-3	.
TGTGCCAGCGCCGCCGGGACTTACTCTGGGGCCAACGTCCTGACTTTC	CASAAGTYSGANVLTF	.	TRBV11-2	TRBJ2-6	.
TGTGCCAGCAGTCCCGGGACAGGGAGGCTCAATGAGCAGTTCTTC	CASSPGTGRLNEQFF	TRBD1	TRBV6-6	TRBJ2-1	few
TGTGCCAGCAGCATGCTAGTGAACACTGAAGCTTTCTTT	CASSMLVNTEAFF	.	TRBV12-3/TRBV12-4	TRBJ1-1	.
TGTGCCAGCAGCGTTTGGGACAGCGGCGGCGATACGCAGTATTTT	CASSVWDSGGDTQYF	TRBD1	TRBV6-5	TRBJ2-3	.
TGTGCCAGCAGCCAAGAGGACGGATACAATGAGCAGTTCTTC	CASSQEDGYNEQFF	.	TRBV14	TRBJ2-1	once
TGTGCCAGCAGCTTTAACTTTGGGACAGGTCAAACAGATACGCAGTATTTT	CASSFNFGTGQTDTQYF	TRBD1	TRBV7-8	TRBJ2-3	.
TGTGCCAGCTCCCCAGAGGGTATGAACACTGAAGCTTTCTTT	CASSPEGMNTEAFF	.	TRBV18	TRBJ1-1	.
TGTGCCAGCAGTCGAGGCGGGGGCCCCGGGAATGAGCAGTTCTTC	CASSRGGGPGNEQFF	.	TRBV28	TRBJ2-1	.
TGCGCCAGCAGCCCCTTCAGAGCGGGGGCGAAAGAGACCCAGTACTTC	CASSPFRAGAKETQYF	TRBD2	TRBV10-1	TRBJ2-5	.
TGTGCCAGCAGACCGGGACGGGCTATGAACACTGAAGCTTTCTTT	CASRPGRAMNTEAFF	.	TRBV6-6	TRBJ1-1	.
TGTGCCAGCAGTCTGCCCTCTGGAAACACCATATATTTT	CASSLPSGNTIYF	.	TRBV28	TRBJ1-3	.
TGCGCCAGCCGAACCGGGACTGAAGATGGCTACACCTTC	CASRTGTEDGYTF	.	TRBV5-1	TRBJ1-2	.
TGCGCCAGCAGCTCGGACCCTGGAAACACCATATATTTT	CASSSDPGNTIYF	.	TRBV5-1	TRBJ1-3	few
TGTGCCAGCAGTTACTCGAGCGCTACGCAGTATTTT	CASSYSSATQYF	.	TRBV6-2/TRBV6-3	TRBJ2-3	.
TGTGCCAGCACGTCCCAGGGGTTGGGTGAAAAACTGTTTTTT	CASTSQGLGEKLFF	.	TRBV2	TRBJ1-4	.
TGCGCCAGCAGTGCCGGGACTAGCGGGGGAGATACGCAGTATTTT	CASSAGTSGGDTQYF	TRBD2	TRBV10-1	TRBJ2-3	.
TGTGCCACCAGCAGAGAGGGGAGGCCGAGCTCTGGAAACACCATATATTTT	CATSREGRPSSGNTIYF	.	TRBV15	TRBJ1-3	once
TGTGCCAGCAGTGAAGCGGGGACAGGGAGCACAGATACGCAGTATTTT	CASSEAGTGSTDTQYF	TRBD1	TRBV2	TRBJ2-3	few
TGTGCCAGTAGTATAGGACCAACCGGGGAGCTGTTTTTT	CASSIGPTGELFF	.	TRBV19	TRBJ2-2	.
TGTGCCAGCAGTTACTCTTGGACAGGGATGAACACTGAAGCTTTCTTT	CASSYSWTGMNTEAFF	TRBD1	TRBV6-6	TRBJ1-1	.
TGTGCCAGCAGCCAAGCCCTCGCCACTGAAGCTTTCTTT	CASSQALATEAFF	.	TRBV3-1/TRBV3-2	TRBJ1-1	once
TGTGCCACCAGCGCGGGACAGGGGGCGAGTGGCGGGGAGCTGTTTTTT	CATSAGQGASGGELFF	TRBD1	TRBV15	TRBJ2-2	.
TGTGCCAGCAGCTTGACGGGATGGGTGGAGACCCAGTACTTC	CASSLTGWVETQYF	.	TRBV5-4	TRBJ2-5	.
TGTGCCAGCAGCTTAGTTAGCAGGGGTTCGGCAGATACGCAGTATTTT	CASSLVSRGSADTQYF	.	TRBV7-9	TRBJ2-3	.
TGTGCCAGCAGCGCCGGGGGGCAGGGGGCAACAGATACGCAGTATTTT	CASSAGGQGATDTQYF	.	TRBV7-6	TRBJ2-3	.
TGTGCCAGCAGACCCCCGACAGGTAGCAATCAGCCCCAGCATTTT	CASRPPTGSNQPQHF	.	TRBV6-6	TRBJ1-5	.
TGCGCCAGCAGTGCGGCAGATACGCAGTATTTT	CASSAADTQYF	.	TRBV10-2	TRBJ2-3	.
TGTGCCAGCAGTACGTACAATGAGCAGTTCTTC	CASSTYNEQFF	.	TRBV12-3/TRBV12-4	TRBJ2-1	.
TGTGCCATCAGTGAGTCGGGCGAACCTTTCTTT	CAISESGEPFF	.	TRBV10-3	TRBJ1-1	.
TGTGCCAGCAGCTCCACAACTAGCACAGATACGCAGTATTTT	CASSSTTSTDTQYF	.	TRBV7-2	TRBJ2-3	.
TGTGCCAGCAGTGAAAACGCGGCCAACTCCTACAATGAGCAGTTCTTC	CASSENAANSYNEQFF	.	TRBV6-1	TRBJ2-1	few
TGTGCCAGCAGCGCAAATAGGGGATCCACTGAAGCTTTCTTT	CASSANRGSTEAFF	.	TRBV9	TRBJ1-1	.
TGCGCCAGCAGCCTATACCTACTGGGATCCGCCGGGGAGCTGTTTTTT	CASSLYLLGSAGELFF	.	TRBV10-1	TRBJ2-2	.
TGTGCCAGCAGTTATTCTCTTTCCGGGGGGAATTCACCCCTCCACTTT	CASSYSLSGGNSPLHF	.	TRBV6-5	TRBJ1-6	.
TGTGCCAGCCGCGATCAGGGTGGAGGGGAAAAACTGTTTTTT	CASRDQGGGEKLFF	.	TRBV2	TRBJ1-4	once
TGCGCCAGCAGCTTGGCAACCCAAGCACCTACAGATACGCAGTATTTT	CASSLATQAPTDTQYF	.	TRBV5-1	TRBJ2-3	.
TGTGCCAGCAGCCCGGGCTACACTGAAGCTTTCTTT	CASSPGYTEAFF	.	TRBV12-3/TRBV12-4	TRBJ1-1	.
TGTGCCAGCAGTCGCGGGGGGGGTAATACGCAGTATTTT	CASSRGGGNTQYF	TRBD2	TRBV7-9	TRBJ2-3	.
TGTGCCAGTAAAAAGAGCTCCTACAATGAGCAGTTCTTC	CASKKSSYNEQFF	.	TRBV6-5	TRBJ2-1	.
TGTGCCAGCAGCCATCCGGGACGGCCCCAAAGGGCTTTCTTT	CASSHPGRPQRAFF	.	TRBV3-1/TRBV3-2	TRBJ1-1	.
TGTGCCAGCAGCTTGAAGCGGGGGGCCTCAGATACGCAGTATTTT	CASSLKRGASDTQYF	TRBD2	TRBV5-6	TRBJ2-3	.
TGTGCCAGCAGCACCAAGCTAGCCGGGGAGCTGTTTTTT	CASSTKLAGELFF	.	TRBV9	TRBJ2-2	.
TGTGCCAGCAGTAGTCCCGGGACAGGGACCCAAGAGACCCAGTACTTC	CASSSPGTGTQETQYF	TRBD1	TRBV28	TRBJ2-5	.
TGTGCCAGCAAGGGCGGGGGGCGGGTGGAGACCCAGTACTTC	CASKGGGRVETQYF	TRBD2	TRBV28	TRBJ2-5	.
TGTGCCAGCAGCAGCGGAACAGCTAGCACAGATACGCAGTATTTT	CASSSGTASTDTQYF	.	TRBV3-1/TRBV3-2	TRBJ2-3	.
TGTGCCAGCAGCGTAGAGGGGGACAGGTCGACGAGAAGTGGAAACACCATATATTTT	CASSVEGDRSTRSGNTIYF	TRBD1	TRBV9	TRBJ1-3	few
TGTGCCAGCAGCCTCGGGACAGGTAGTAAGGCGTCTGAAGCTTTCTTT	CASSLGTGSKASEAFF	TRBD1	TRBV5-6	TRBJ1-1	few
TGCGCCAGCAGCTTTTCGGGGGGGAACACCGGGGAGCTGTTTTTT	CASSFSGGNTGELFF	TRBD2	TRBV5-1	TRBJ2-2	.
TGTGCCAGCAGTCCCGACAGGGTCCCTGGAAACACCATATATTTT	CASSPDRVPGNTIYF	TRBD1	TRBV2	TRBJ1-3	.